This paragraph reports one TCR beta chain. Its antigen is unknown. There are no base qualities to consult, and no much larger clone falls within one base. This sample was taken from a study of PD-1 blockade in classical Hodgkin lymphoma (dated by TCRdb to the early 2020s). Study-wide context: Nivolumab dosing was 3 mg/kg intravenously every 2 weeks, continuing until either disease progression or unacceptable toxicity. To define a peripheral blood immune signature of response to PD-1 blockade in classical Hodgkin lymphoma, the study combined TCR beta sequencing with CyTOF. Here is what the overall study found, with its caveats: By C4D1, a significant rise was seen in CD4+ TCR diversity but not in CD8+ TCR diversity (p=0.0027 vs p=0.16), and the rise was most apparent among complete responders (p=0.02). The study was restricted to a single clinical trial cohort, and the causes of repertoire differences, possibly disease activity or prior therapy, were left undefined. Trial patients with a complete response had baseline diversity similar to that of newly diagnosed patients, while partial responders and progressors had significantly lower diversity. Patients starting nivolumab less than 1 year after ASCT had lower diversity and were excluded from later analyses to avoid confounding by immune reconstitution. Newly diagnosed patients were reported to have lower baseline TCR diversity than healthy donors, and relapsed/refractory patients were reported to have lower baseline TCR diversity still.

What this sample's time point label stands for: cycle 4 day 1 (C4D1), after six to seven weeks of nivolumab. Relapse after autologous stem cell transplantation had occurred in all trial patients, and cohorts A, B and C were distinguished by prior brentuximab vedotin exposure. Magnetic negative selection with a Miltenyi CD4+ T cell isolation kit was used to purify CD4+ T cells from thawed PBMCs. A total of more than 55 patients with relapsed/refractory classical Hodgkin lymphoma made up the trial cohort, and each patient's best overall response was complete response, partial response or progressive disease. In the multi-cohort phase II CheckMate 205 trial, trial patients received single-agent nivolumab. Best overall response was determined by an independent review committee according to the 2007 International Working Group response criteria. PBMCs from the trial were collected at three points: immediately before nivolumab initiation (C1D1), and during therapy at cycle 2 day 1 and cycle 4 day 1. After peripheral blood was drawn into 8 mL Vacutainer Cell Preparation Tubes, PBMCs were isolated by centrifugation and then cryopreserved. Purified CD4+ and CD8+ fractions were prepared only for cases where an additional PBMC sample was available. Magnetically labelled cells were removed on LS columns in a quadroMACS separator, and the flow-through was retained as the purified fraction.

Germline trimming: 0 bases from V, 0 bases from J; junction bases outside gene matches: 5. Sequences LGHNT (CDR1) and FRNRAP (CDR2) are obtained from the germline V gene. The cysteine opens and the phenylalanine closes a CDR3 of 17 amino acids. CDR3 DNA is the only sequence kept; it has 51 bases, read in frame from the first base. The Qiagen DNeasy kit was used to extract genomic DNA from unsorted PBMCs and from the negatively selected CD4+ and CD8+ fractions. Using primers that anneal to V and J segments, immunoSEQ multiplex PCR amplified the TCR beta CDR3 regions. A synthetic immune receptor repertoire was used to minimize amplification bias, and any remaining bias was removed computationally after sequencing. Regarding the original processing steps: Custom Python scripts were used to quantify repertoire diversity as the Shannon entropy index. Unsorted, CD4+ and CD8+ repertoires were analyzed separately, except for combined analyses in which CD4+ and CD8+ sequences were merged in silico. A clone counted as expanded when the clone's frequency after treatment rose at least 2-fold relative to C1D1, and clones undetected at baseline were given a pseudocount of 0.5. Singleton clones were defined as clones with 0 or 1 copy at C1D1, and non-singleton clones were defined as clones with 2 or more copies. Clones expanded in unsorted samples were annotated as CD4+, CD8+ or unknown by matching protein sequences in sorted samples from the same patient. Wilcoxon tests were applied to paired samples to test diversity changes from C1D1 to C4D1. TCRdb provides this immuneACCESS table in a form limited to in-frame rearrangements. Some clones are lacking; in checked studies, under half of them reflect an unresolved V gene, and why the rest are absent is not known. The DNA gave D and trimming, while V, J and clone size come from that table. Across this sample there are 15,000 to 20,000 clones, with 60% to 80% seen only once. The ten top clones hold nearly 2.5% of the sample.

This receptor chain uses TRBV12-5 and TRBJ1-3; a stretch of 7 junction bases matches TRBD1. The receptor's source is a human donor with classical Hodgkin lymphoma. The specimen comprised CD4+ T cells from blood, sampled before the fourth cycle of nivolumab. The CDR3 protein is CASGLVWGQNSGNTIYF. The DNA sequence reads TGTGCTAGTGGTTTGGTATGGGGACAGAACTCTGGAAACACCATATATTTT.